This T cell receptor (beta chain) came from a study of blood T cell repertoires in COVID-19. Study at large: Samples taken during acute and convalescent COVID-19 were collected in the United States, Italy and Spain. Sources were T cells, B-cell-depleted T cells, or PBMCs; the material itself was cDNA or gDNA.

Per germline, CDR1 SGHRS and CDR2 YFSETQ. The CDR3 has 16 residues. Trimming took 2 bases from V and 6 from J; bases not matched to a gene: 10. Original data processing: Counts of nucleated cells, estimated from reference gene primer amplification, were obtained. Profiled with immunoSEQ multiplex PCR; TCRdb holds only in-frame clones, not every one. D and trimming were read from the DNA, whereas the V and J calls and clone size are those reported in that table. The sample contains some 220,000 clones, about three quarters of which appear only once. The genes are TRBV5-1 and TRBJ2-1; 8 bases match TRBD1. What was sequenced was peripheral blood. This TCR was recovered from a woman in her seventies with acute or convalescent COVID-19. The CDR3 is CASSFGQGGMGNEQFF. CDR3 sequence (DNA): TGCGCCAGCAGCTTCGGACAGGGTGGGATGGGCAATGAGCAGTTCTTC.